This T cell receptor beta chain was sequenced in a study of T-cell reconstitution after alpha-beta-depleted transplantation in children (dated by TCRdb to about 2016). The study in broad terms: Using TCR repertoire profiling, the study quantitatively followed how T-cell immune reconstitution unfolded in children after TCRalphabeta/CD19-depleted allogeneic hematopoietic cell transplantation.

The investigation overall reported the following: Over the following months the frequencies of hyperexpanded clones went down, and after one year T-cell counts and TCRbeta diversity were mostly credited to newly produced T cells. Apparently early alphabetaT-cell count recovery about two months after transplant reportedly relied on only several hundred rapidly expanded clones derived from non-depleted graft cells. In some patients, the high TCRbeta diversity seen at day 60 was put down to recipient T cells and intrathymic progenitors that had survived conditioning.

This clonotype has at least ten counts. What antigen it recognizes has not been identified. Per-nucleotide qualities are absent, and no much larger clonotype sits a single base away. CDR1 and CDR2, looked up from the germline V gene (reference sequence), are DFQATT and SNEGSKA. The CDR3 holds 13 amino acids from the cysteine to the phenylalanine. The retained sequence is limited to the CDR3, 39 bases, with the frame set at the first base. V lost 6 bases and J lost 0 bases; the stretch between them is 8 bases long. In the paper's terms, the treatment or condition label means: allogeneic hematopoietic cell transplantation with graft depleted of TCRalphabeta T cells and CD19 B cells. Transplant recipients were children who received TCRalphabeta/CD19-depleted allogeneic hematopoietic cell grafts. Receptors were amplified or captured by PCR. The run used an Illumina HiSeq 2500. To normalize quantification of the TCRbeta repertoire, the TCR libraries were built with molecular barcoding that relied on unique molecular identifiers. The raw public reads went through TCRdb reprocessing: fastp at Q25, MiXCR clone calling, in-frame beta chains kept. CDR3 protein sequences are deduplicated, and each keeps its most common genes and DNA. This sample gives 700,000 to 950,000 distinct CDR3 sequences in total; about 16% of them show up just once. The ten most abundant clones make up about 5% of the sample.

The sequence derives from a male patient aged 10 to 17 who had a stem cell transplant for acute lymphoblastic leukemia, so the T cells may come from the graft donor. Sequencing used PBMCs, mostly from graft donor cells, obtained 360 days after TCRalphabeta/CD19-depleted stem cell transplant. The rearrangement joined TRBV20-1 to TRBJ1-4; the D gene remains uncertain. In nucleotide form, the sequence is TGCAGTGCGGGCGCAGCAACTAATGAAAAACTGTTTTTT. It encodes CSAGAATNEKLFF.